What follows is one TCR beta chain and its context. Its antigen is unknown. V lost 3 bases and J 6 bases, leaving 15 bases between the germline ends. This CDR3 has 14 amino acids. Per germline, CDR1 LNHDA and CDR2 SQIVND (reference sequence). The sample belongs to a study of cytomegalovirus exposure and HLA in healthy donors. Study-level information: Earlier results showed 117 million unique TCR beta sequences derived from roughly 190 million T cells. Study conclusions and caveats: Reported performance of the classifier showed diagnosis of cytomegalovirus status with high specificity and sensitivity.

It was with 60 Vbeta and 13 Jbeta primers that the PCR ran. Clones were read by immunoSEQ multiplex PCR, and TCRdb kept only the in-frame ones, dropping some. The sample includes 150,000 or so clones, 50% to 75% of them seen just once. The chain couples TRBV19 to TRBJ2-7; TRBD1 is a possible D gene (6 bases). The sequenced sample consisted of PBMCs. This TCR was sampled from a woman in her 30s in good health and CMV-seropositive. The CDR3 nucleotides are TGTGCCAGTAGTATGATTAACAGGGCATCCGAGCAGTACTTC. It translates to CASSMINRASEQYF.